Given below is one T cell receptor beta chain in context. What it binds is unknown. The data were taken from a study of cytomegalovirus exposure and HLA in healthy donors. On the study more broadly: Out of several hundred genotyped donors, 81% belonged to the Caucasian-associated ancestry cluster. Notes on the study in general: TCR beta chain V- and J-gene trimming was linked, in a later analysis, to a missense variant in DCLRE1C.

The PCR contained 60 Vbeta and 13 Jbeta primers. TCRdb keeps only in-frame clones here, not all; method: immunoSEQ multiplex PCR. The sample table sets out around 50,000 clones. The sample taken for sequencing was PBMCs. This receptor was taken from a woman in her twenties or thirties in good health and CMV-seropositive.

CDR3 protein: CASSLDGTGFDEQYF. Here the CDR3 DNA reads TGTGCCAGCAGCTTAGACGGGACAGGGTTCGACGAGCAGTACTTC. The chain has TRBV7-6 and TRBJ2-7, with 9 positions matching TRBD1. This CDR3 is 15 amino acids long. In germline, CDR1 is SGHVS, CDR2 FNYEAQ. J gave up 5 bases and V 1 base, and 6 bases lay outside the gene matches.